The entry below gives a single T cell receptor beta chain sequence along with its context. Its antigen remains unknown. Only in-frame clones appear in the TCRdb table, and some are missing; sequencing was by immunoSEQ multiplex PCR. This table has about 260,000 clones, roughly 88% appearing once. This CDR3 is 13 amino acids long. The V and J ends lost 6 bases and 8 bases, in that order; junction bases with no gene match: 6. Germline assignment: CDR1 SNHLY and CDR2 FYNNEI. This record comes from a study of cytomegalovirus exposure and HLA in healthy donors. Whole-study results and caveats: First-cohort TCR clusters tended to co-occur in the 130 or so validation repertoires, a later analysis found. Researchers counted around 180 TCR beta chains as cytomegalovirus-associated.

The clonotype comes from a woman under 40 in good health and CMV-seronegative. This sequence joins TRBV2 and TRBJ1-4; 7 nucleotides match TRBD1. Sequencing was carried out using PBMCs. CDR3 amino acids: CASRRDSQEKLFF. CDR3 bases: TGTGCCAGCAGGAGGGACAGTCAAGAAAAACTGTTTTTT.